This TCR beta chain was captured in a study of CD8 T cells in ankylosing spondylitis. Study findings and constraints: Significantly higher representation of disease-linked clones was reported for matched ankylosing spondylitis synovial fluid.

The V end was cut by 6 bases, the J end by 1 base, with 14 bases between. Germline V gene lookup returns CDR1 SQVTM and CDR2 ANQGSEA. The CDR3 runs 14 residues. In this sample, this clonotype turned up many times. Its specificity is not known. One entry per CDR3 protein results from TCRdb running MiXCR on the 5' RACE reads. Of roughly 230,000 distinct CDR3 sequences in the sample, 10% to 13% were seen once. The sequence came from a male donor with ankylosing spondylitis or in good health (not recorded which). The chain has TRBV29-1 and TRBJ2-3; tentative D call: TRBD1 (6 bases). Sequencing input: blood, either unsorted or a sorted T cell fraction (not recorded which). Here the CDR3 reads CSVYGDKRTDTQYF. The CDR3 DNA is TGCAGCGTGTACGGGGACAAACGCACAGATACGCAGTATTTT.